Below, 25 T cell receptor beta chains from the same sample are listed, as sequenced in a study of T cell responses to AZD1222 COVID-19 vaccine. Repertoires were generated with immunoSEQ multiplex PCR, while TCRdb's copy carries only in-frame clones and drops some. The repertoire holds about 100,000 clones, about nine tenths seen once, with roughly 3.2% in the top ten. This sample comprised peripheral blood, obtained on day 0 of MenACWY control vaccination. These receptor sequences come from an adult in good health.

The chain couples TRBV5-1 to TRBJ1-2, with TRBD1 matching 12 bases. This CDR3 has 15 residues. Germline V gene lookup returns CDR1 SGHRS and CDR2 YFSETQ. V was clipped by 4 bases and J by 6 bases; unmatched bases: 7. CDR3 residues: CASSRDRGRSNGYTF. CDR3 bases: TGCGCCAGCAGCCGGGACAGGGGGCGATCGAATGGCTACACCTTC.

The gene calls are TRBV2 and TRBJ2-1, with 7 bases aligning to TRBD1. After removal of 3 bases from V and 0 bases from J, the junction contained 5 bases not matched to a gene. Germline CDR1 SNHLY, CDR2 FYNNEI. This CDR3 region has 16 residues. The CDR3 sequence: CASSEGTASSYNEQFF. For the CDR3, the DNA is TGTGCCAGCAGTGAGGGGACAGCTAGCTCCTACAATGAGCAGTTCTTC.

This chain connects TRBV7-2 to TRBJ1-1; no clear D. Germline-derived CDR1 and CDR2 are SGHTA and FQGNSA. Trimming shortened V by 5 bases and J by 2 bases, and 12 bases separated the two germline ends. CDR3 length equals 14 residues. The CDR3 protein is CASSPVVRNTEAFF. DNA of the CDR3: TGTGCCAGCAGCCCTGTAGTTAGAAACACTGAAGCTTTCTTT.

The chain has TRBV7-2 and TRBJ1-2; 11 nucleotides match TRBD1. CDR3 length equals 16 residues. Per the germline V gene, CDR1 is SGHTA and CDR2 is FQGNSA. Unmatched junction bases numbered 12, after V lost 3 bases and J lost 9 bases. The DNA for the CDR3 is TGTGCCAGCAGCTTTCACCCGGGACAGGGGGTTAATAGCTACACCTTC. Translation gives CASSFHPGQGVNSYTF.

The rearrangement links TRBV6-5 to TRBJ1-1; 9 bases map to TRBD1. Germline CDR1 is MNHEY and CDR2 is SVGAGI. Trimming at V came to 2 bases and at J to 4 bases, leaving 2 bases not matched to a gene. CDR3 length equals 14 residues. The CDR3 protein is CASSYRTGATEAFF. In DNA form, the CDR3 reads TGTGCCAGCAGTTACCGGACAGGGGCCACTGAAGCTTTCTTT.

The chain links TRBV30 to TRBJ1-2, with D tentatively TRBD1 (6 bases). The CDR3 loop spans 13 amino acids. CDR1 and CDR2 from the germline V gene are GTSNPN and SVGIG (reference sequence). V was clipped by 2 bases and J by 8 bases, with 15 bases between them. DNA for the CDR3: TGTGCCTGGAGTATACAGGGAATGGAAGGCTACACCTTC. Translating gives CAWSIQGMEGYTF.

The V call is TRBV18, the J call TRBJ1-1; D unresolved. CDR3 length equals 15 residues. Per germline, CDR1 KGHSH and CDR2 LQKENI. V was trimmed by 1 base and J by 5 bases, leaving 14 bases between them. CDR3 nucleotide sequence: TGTGCCAGCTCACCACTCAAGGACCGGGGTACTGAAGCTTTCTTT. It yields the protein CASSPLKDRGTEAFF.

The chain recombines TRBV7-3 with TRBJ2-1; D is undetermined. The germline V gene encodes CDR1 SGHTA and CDR2 FQGTGA. This CDR3 contains 12 residues. The ends were cut back, 5 bases at V and 5 bases at J, with 7 bases in the middle. In DNA form, the CDR3 reads TGTGCCAGCAGCAACTCTGACAATGAGCAGTTCTTC. It translates to CASSNSDNEQFF. The complete variable domain, with remaining parts taken from reference TRBV7-3 and TRBJ2-1, reads GAGVSQTPSNKVTEKGKYVELRCDPISGHTALYWYRQSLGQGPEFLIYFQGTGAADDSGLPNDRFFAVRPEGSVSTLKIQRTERGDSAVYLCASSNSDNEQFFGPGTRLTVL.

The rearrangement links TRBV12-3 or TRBV12-4 to TRBJ2-2; D gene ambiguous. This CDR3 contains 13 residues. V lost 7 bases, J lost 1 base, and 7 bases lay in between. The DNA of the CDR3 is TGTGCCAGCACCAGAAGGAACACCGGGGAGCTGTTTTTT. It yields the protein CASTRRNTGELFF.

This clone came up once. The chain combines TRBV7-9 with TRBJ1-1; 7 bases fit TRBD1. CDR3 size: 14 residues. Germline V CDR1 and CDR2: SEHNR, FQNEAQ (reference sequence). Losses at the gene ends were 6 bases for V and 0 bases for J; bases not matched to a gene: 4. Written as DNA, the CDR3 is TGTGCCAGCAGACATACAGGGGTGAACACTGAAGCTTTCTTT. Translated: CASRHTGVNTEAFF.

The V and J genes are TRBV3-1 (or the pseudogene TRBV3-2) and TRBJ2-5; 12 bases are shared with TRBD2. Germline-derived CDR1 and CDR2 are LGHDT and YNNKEL (reference sequence). The CDR3 contains 18 residues. The V gene end was trimmed by 2 bases and the J gene end by 5 bases; junction bases not matched to a gene: 12. The CDR3 loop is CASSQNTPLAGGPETQYF. Written as DNA, the CDR3 is TGTGCCAGCAGCCAAAATACCCCCCTAGCGGGGGGGCCGGAGACCCAGTACTTC.

The rearrangement links TRBV2 to TRBJ2-2, with 11 nucleotides matching TRBD1. This CDR3 is built from 15 residues. Unmatched junction bases numbered 6, after V lost 5 bases and J lost 7 bases. Germline-derived CDR1 and CDR2 are SNHLY and FYNNEI. The CDR3 region is CASSPGTGGRGELFF. CDR3 coding DNA: TGTGCCAGCAGTCCCGGGACAGGGGGTCGCGGGGAGCTGTTTTTT.

This clone came up a few times. Written as DNA, the CDR3 is TGCGCCAGCAGCACCCAACAGTGGGGGATTACGAACACCGGGGAGCTGTTTTTT. Its translation is CASSTQQWGITNTGELFF. V gene TRBV5-1 combines with J gene TRBJ2-2, with D perhaps assigned TRBD1 or TRBD2 (5 bases each). Between the trimmed V and J ends, which lost 4 bases and 0 bases, there was a span of 19 bases. The CDR3 has 18 residues. CDR1 is SGHRS, CDR2 YFSETQ, per germline.

This clone was detected only once. The chain employs TRBV19 and TRBJ1-1; the D is unclear. Between the trimmed V and J ends, which lost 1 base and 7 bases, there was a span of 10 bases. The CDR3 contains 13 residues. Per the germline V gene, CDR1 is LNHDA and CDR2 is SQIVND (reference sequence). CDR3 DNA: TGTGCCAGTAGTATAGTACCAGGCGATGAAGCTTTCTTT. Its translation: CASSIVPGDEAFF.

This chain uses TRBV7-9 with TRBJ1-1; D remains unclear. Germline V gene lookup returns CDR1 SEHNR and CDR2 FQNEAQ (reference sequence). The CDR3 sequence is 14 residues long. Trimming stripped 5 bases from V and 1 base from J, with 11 bases between. For the CDR3, the DNA is TGTGCCAGCAGCCCCCTAAGGCGGAACACTGAAGCTTTCTTT. Translating it yields CASSPLRRNTEAFF.

As for this clone: The junction and the germline gene differ at one end; a read error may be behind it. The chain recombines TRBV28 with TRBJ1-5; 9 bases align to TRBD1. Looked up from germline, CDR1 is MDHEN and CDR2 is SYDVKM. This CDR3 is 14 amino acids long. This CDR3 reads CASRPGTGNRPQHF. The CDR3 DNA is TGTGCCAGCAGACCCGGGACAGGGAATCGGCCCCAGCATTTT.

The chain couples TRBV5-1 to TRBJ2-1; tentatively, D is TRBD2 (5 bases). CDR1 and CDR2 (germline): SGHRS, YFSETQ. V dropped 4 bases and J dropped 4 bases, with 12 bases sitting between them. The CDR3 sequence is 14 residues long. The CDR3 DNA is TGCGCCAGCAGCCGCTCGGACTCTTACAATGAGCAGTTCTTC. As protein: CASSRSDSYNEQFF.

This clone was picked up one time. The rearrangement uses TRBV9 and TRBJ2-3; 11 bases fit TRBD1. Germline V gives CDR1 SGDLS, CDR2 YYNGEE. Germline trimming cut 0 bases from V and 7 bases from J; bases unmatched to any gene: 4. CDR3 length: 15 amino acids. Written as DNA, the CDR3 is TGTGCCAGCAGCGTAGAGGGGACAGGGGGAAATACGCAGTATTTT. The encoded protein is CASSVEGTGGNTQYF.

The chain has TRBV18 and TRBJ1-1; D remains ambiguous. This CDR3 spans 16 amino acids. The ends were cut back, 3 bases at V and 6 bases at J, with 20 bases in the middle. Per the germline V gene, CDR1 is KGHSH and CDR2 is LQKENI. CDR3 sequence reads: CASSPRQTSSEAEAFF. The DNA for the CDR3 is TGTGCCAGCTCACCTCGCCAAACAAGTAGTGAAGCTGAAGCTTTCTTT.

The count of this clone is one. The V call is TRBV10-3, the J call TRBJ2-7; TRBD1 agrees at 9 bases. The CDR3 length is 14 residues. V trimming: 6 bases; J trimming: 6 bases; junction bases outside the gene matches: 9. Germline CDR1 ENHRY, CDR2 SYGVKD. CDR3 DNA sequence: TGTGCCATCAGGGACCGGGACAGGGCTTCCGAGCAGTACTTC. Translation gives CAIRDRDRASEQYF.

The J gene is TRBJ1-5, the V gene TRBV30; D gene unclear. Trimming removed 0 bases from V and 7 bases from J, with 13 bases in between. Germline CDR1 reads GTSNPN; CDR2 reads SVGIG (reference sequence). The CDR3 loop spans 14 amino acids. The CDR3 loop is CAWSVGLSGQPQHF. CDR3 in DNA: TGTGCCTGGAGTGTGGGTCTCTCCGGGCAGCCCCAGCATTTT. Based on the CDR3 plus reference TRBV30 and TRBJ1-5, the full variable domain is SQTIHQWPATLVQPVGSPLSLECTVEGTSNPNLYWYRQAAGRGLQLLFYSVGIGQISSEVPQNLSASRPQDRQFILSSKKLLLSDSGFYLCAWSVGLSGQPQHFGDGTRLSIL.

The V and J genes are TRBV5-4 and TRBJ2-3; unclear D gene. Per the germline V gene, CDR1 is SGHNT and CDR2 is YYREEE (reference sequence). The CDR3 has 14 amino acids. V lost 5 bases and J 2 bases, leaving 12 bases between the germline ends. The CDR3: CASRWELSTDTQYF. CDR3 in DNA: TGTGCCAGCAGGTGGGAACTCTCCACAGATACGCAGTATTTT.

This chain joins TRBV19 and TRBJ1-2; D remains unclear. The CDR3 is 12 amino acids. Trimming took off 6 bases at V and 4 bases at J, with 9 bases between the two ends. Germline loops: CDR1 LNHDA, CDR2 SQIVND (reference sequence). The CDR3 sequence is CASSQNLYGYTF. Written as DNA, the CDR3 is TGTGCCAGTAGCCAGAACCTCTATGGCTACACCTTC.

This chain joins TRBV9 and TRBJ2-7, with TRBD2 matching over 9 bases. Germline V CDR1 and CDR2: SGDLS, YYNGEE. The CDR3 contains 15 residues. Losses at the gene ends were 0 bases for V and 3 bases for J; bases not matched to a gene: 4. The CDR3 loop is CASSVASGALYEQYF. Written as DNA, the CDR3 is TGTGCCAGCAGCGTAGCTAGCGGGGCCCTCTACGAGCAGTACTTC.

This clone has only one observation. The V and J genes are TRBV9 and TRBJ2-5, with TRBD2 as a possible D gene (6 bases). The germline V gene has CDR1 SGDLS and CDR2 YYNGEE. The CDR3 totals 14 residues. Trimming left V 4 bases short and J 2 bases short, with 12 bases between. The CDR3 here is CASSPRDFQETQYF. The CDR3 nucleotides read TGTGCCAGCAGCCCTCGGGACTTTCAAGAGACCCAGTACTTC. Full variable domain (remainder filled in from reference TRBV9 and TRBJ2-5): DSGVTQTPKHLITATGQRVTLRCSPRSGDLSVYWYQQSLDQGLQFLIQYYNGEERAKGNILERFSAQQFPDLHSELNLSSLELGDSALYFCASSPRDFQETQYFGPGTRLLVL.